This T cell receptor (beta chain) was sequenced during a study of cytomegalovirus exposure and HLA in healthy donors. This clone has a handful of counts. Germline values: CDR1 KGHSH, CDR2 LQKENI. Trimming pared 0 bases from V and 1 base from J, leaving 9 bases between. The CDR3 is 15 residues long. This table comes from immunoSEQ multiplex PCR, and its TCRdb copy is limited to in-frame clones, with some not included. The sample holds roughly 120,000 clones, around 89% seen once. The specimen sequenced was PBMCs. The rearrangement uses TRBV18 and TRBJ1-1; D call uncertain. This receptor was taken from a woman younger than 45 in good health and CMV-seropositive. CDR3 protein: CASSPPHGENTEAFF. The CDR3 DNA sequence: TGTGCCAGCTCACCACCGCACGGAGAGAACACTGAAGCTTTCTTT.